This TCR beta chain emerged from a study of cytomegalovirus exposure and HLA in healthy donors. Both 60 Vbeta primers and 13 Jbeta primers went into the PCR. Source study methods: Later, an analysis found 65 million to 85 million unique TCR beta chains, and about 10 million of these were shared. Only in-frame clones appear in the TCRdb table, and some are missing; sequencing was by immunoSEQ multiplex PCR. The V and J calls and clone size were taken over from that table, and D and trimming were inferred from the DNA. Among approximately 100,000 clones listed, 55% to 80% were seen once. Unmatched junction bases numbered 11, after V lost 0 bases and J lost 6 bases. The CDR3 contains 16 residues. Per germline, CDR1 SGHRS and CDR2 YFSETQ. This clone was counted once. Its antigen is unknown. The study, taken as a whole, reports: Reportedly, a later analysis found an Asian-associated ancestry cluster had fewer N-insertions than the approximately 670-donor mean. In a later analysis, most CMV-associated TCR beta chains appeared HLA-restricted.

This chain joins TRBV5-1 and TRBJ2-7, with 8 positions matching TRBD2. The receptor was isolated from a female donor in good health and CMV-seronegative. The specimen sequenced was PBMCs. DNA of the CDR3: TGCGCCAGCAGCTTGGCCTCAGGAAGCGGGAGACCCGAGCAGTACTTC. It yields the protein CASSLASGSGRPEQYF. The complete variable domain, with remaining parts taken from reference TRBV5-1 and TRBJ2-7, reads KAGVTQTPRYLIKTRGQQVTLSCSPISGHRSVSWYQQTPGQGLQFLFEYFSETQRNKGNFPGRFSGRQFSNSRSEMNVSTLELGDSALYLCASSLASGSGRPEQYFGPGTRLTVT.